This T cell receptor (beta chain) comes out of a study of blood T cell repertoires in COVID-19. Looking at the study overall: Donors in the United States, Italy and Spain gave samples during acute or convalescent COVID-19. PBMCs, B-cell-depleted T cells, or T cells were the source of the cDNA or gDNA that made up the material.

Sequenced by immunoSEQ multiplex PCR; TCRdb stores in-frame clones only, minus some. The sample records about 380,000 clones, roughly 90% being singletons. The V segment lost 4 bases and the J segment 4 bases; nucleotides outside the gene matches: 9. Per germline, CDR1 SEHNR and CDR2 FQNEAQ (reference sequence). CDR3 size: 16 residues. Sequencing was carried out using peripheral blood. The receptor was derived from a man in his forties or fifties with acute or convalescent COVID-19. The chain uses TRBV7-9 and TRBJ1-1; the match to TRBD1 covers 10 bases. This chain's CDR3 is CASSSTGTGDGTEAFF. CDR3 nucleotides: TGTGCCAGCAGCTCGACCGGGACAGGGGACGGCACTGAAGCTTTCTTT. The entire variable domain, with the rest obtained from reference TRBV7-9 and TRBJ1-1, is as follows: DTGVSQNPRHKITKRGQNVTFRCDPISEHNRLYWYRQTLGQGPEFLTYFQNEAQLEKSRLLSDRFSAERPKGSFSTLEIQRTEQGDSAMYLCASSSTGTGDGTEAFFGQGTRLTVV.